These T cell receptor beta chains were read from a single sample in a study of blood T cell repertoires in COVID-19. This table comes from immunoSEQ multiplex PCR, and its TCRdb copy is limited to in-frame clones, with some not included. The sample consists of some 150,000 clones, about 79% of them appearing once. The sample comprised PBMCs or T cells enriched from blood (not recorded which). The receptors come from a woman aged 45-59 years who had recovered from COVID-19. CDR3s include the opening cysteine and the closing phenylalanine or tryptophan. A D gene is named only where the DNA matches it firmly. Clone size is given for some rows only: seen once, a few or many times, or a class if the clone is expanded.

v_call	j_call	clone_size	d_call	cdr3_aa	cdr3_nt
TRBV27	TRBJ1-1	.	.	CASSLTGHPNTEAFF	TGTGCCAGCAGTCTGACGGGACACCCGAACACTGAAGCTTTCTTT
TRBV25-1	TRBJ1-4	medium-sized	.	CASINSRGPNEKLFF	TGTGCCAGCATTAACTCCAGGGGTCCGAATGAAAAACTGTTTTTT
TRBV7-7	TRBJ1-2	.	.	CASSLVDRHNYGYTF	TGTGCTAGCAGCTTAGTTGACAGGCATAACTATGGCTACACCTTC
TRBV5-1	TRBJ1-1	.	.	CASSSPGLRNTEAFF	TGCGCCAGCAGCTCGCCGGGTCTTAGGAACACTGAAGCTTTCTTT
TRBV9	TRBJ2-1	.	.	CASSGPNEQFF	TGTGCCAGCAGCGGGCCCAATGAGCAGTTCTTC
TRBV5-1	TRBJ1-1	.	.	CASSWSGGTEAFF	TGCGCCAGCAGCTGGTCTGGAGGCACTGAAGCTTTCTTT
TRBV19	TRBJ2-5	.	.	CASSIGAGAGWETQYF	TGTGCCAGTAGTATAGGTGCGGGGGCTGGGTGGGAGACCCAGTACTTC
TRBV5-5	TRBJ1-2	.	.	CASSPVGGDYGYTF	TGTGCCAGCAGCCCGGTGGGAGGGGACTATGGCTACACCTTC
TRBV28	TRBJ2-3	.	.	CASSFPATDTQYF	TGTGCCAGCAGTTTTCCAGCGACAGATACGCAGTATTTT
TRBV6-1	TRBJ1-2	.	TRBD1	CASSESSGTGYSGYTF	TGTGCCAGCAGTGAATCCTCCGGGACAGGTTACTCTGGCTACACCTTC
TRBV6-6	TRBJ2-5	.	TRBD1	CASSYSRTGVGGTQYF	TGTGCCAGCAGTTACTCGAGAACAGGGGTAGGCGGGACCCAGTACTTC
TRBV30	TRBJ1-1	.	TRBD1	CAGDSVLLNEAFF	TGTGCCGGGGACAGTGTTCTCCTTAATGAAGCTTTCTTT
TRBV7-3	TRBJ2-3	.	.	CASSPDRGSDTQYF	TGTGCCAGCAGCCCCGACCGGGGATCAGATACGCAGTATTTT
TRBV28	TRBJ1-6	.	TRBD1	CASNGEDRANSPLHF	TGTGCCAGCAATGGTGAAGACAGGGCAAATTCACCCCTCCACTTT
TRBV27	TRBJ1-1	.	.	CASAWSSLNTEAFF	TGTGCCAGCGCCTGGTCGTCCCTAAACACTGAAGCTTTCTTT